This T cell receptor (beta chain) was captured by sequencing in a study of shared clonotypes between healthy human individuals. Terminally differentiated effector memory CD45RA+ cells were excluded from the naive CD8 cells, which were CD45RO-negative and positively selected for CCR7. Notes on the study in general: Sequencing of the sorted subsets was shown by rarefaction to be incomplete despite large depth. Few donors limited the genetic and exposure-history diversity represented.

Some clones are missing from TCRdb's copy, which holds only in-frame ones; the method was immunoSEQ multiplex PCR. The repertoire holds hundreds of thousands of clones, with roughly 95% as singletons. Worth noting for this clone: Its antigen remains unknown.

The sample comprised naive CD8+ T cells sorted from blood. This sequence originates from a woman aged 30 to 39 in good health.

This CDR3 reads CSVEDRTGYTEAFF. CDR3 nucleotides: TGCAGCGTTGAAGACCGGACAGGATACACTGAAGCTTTCTTT. The V call is TRBV29-1, the J call TRBJ1-1, with 7 bases lining up with TRBD1. The CDR3 is 14 amino acids. From germline, CDR1 is SQVTM and CDR2 ANQGSEA. The ends lost 0 bases at V and 3 bases at J; junction bases unmatched: 4.